A selection of T cell receptor beta chains follows, all from one sample in a study of vaccination and CD4 T cells after COVID-19. MiXCR, run by TCRdb on the PCR reads, gives a single entry per CDR3 protein. The sample records about 26,000 distinct CDR3 sequences, 50% being singletons. Their cognate antigens are unknown. Source: CD4+ T cells from blood, cultured in vitro, taken before SARS-CoV-2 vaccination. The receptor source for this set is a human donor who received a COVID-19 vaccine. The CDR3 runs from the conserved cysteine through the conserved F or W. The order of the fields is J gene, V gene, D gene, clone size, CDR3 protein, CDR3 DNA. The D gene is left open where the match is weak. The size field is filled for only some rows; it gives once, few, many or a size class.

J gene: TRBJ1-6; V gene: TRBV11-2; D gene: .; clone size: .; CDR3 protein: CASSLAGSSYNSPLHF; CDR3 DNA: TGTGCCAGCAGCTTGGCAGGGAGCTCCTATAATTCACCCCTCCACTTT
J gene: TRBJ1-4; V gene: TRBV19; D gene: .; clone size: .; CDR3 protein: CASSIGGSTNEKLFF; CDR3 DNA: TGTGCCAGTAGTATTGGGGGTTCAACTAATGAAAAACTGTTTTTT
J gene: TRBJ2-3; V gene: TRBV27; D gene: .; clone size: .; CDR3 protein: CASSLGTRTDTQYF; CDR3 DNA: TGTGCCAGCAGTTTGGGTACCCGCACAGATACGCAGTATTTT
J gene: TRBJ2-5; V gene: TRBV29-1; D gene: TRBD2; clone size: few; CDR3 protein: CSVERRFIRGGETQYF; CDR3 DNA: TGCAGCGTTGAAAGGAGGTTCATACGGGGGGGAGAGACCCAGTACTTC
J gene: TRBJ1-1; V gene: TRBV27; D gene: TRBD1; clone size: few; CDR3 protein: CASSVRDRGTEAFF; CDR3 DNA: TGTGCCAGCAGTGTCCGGGACAGGGGTACTGAAGCTTTCTTT
J gene: TRBJ1-6; V gene: TRBV12-3/TRBV12-4; D gene: TRBD1; clone size: .; CDR3 protein: CASSPGTGGYLLPLHF; CDR3 DNA: TGTGCCAGCAGTCCCGGGACAGGGGGTTATCTGCTCCCCCTCCACTTT
J gene: TRBJ2-7; V gene: TRBV19; D gene: TRBD2; clone size: .; CDR3 protein: CASSIGTSGGSYEQYF; CDR3 DNA: TGTGCCAGTAGTATAGGGACTAGCGGGGGATCCTACGAGCAGTACTTC
J gene: TRBJ1-5; V gene: TRBV20-1; D gene: .; clone size: .; CDR3 protein: CSARDRGVVQPQHF; CDR3 DNA: TGCAGTGCTAGAGATCGAGGGGTTGTTCAGCCCCAGCATTTT
J gene: TRBJ2-7; V gene: TRBV7-9; D gene: .; clone size: .; CDR3 protein: CASSLGGVTYEQYF; CDR3 DNA: TGTGCCAGCAGCTTAGGAGGGGTAACCTACGAGCAGTACTTC
J gene: TRBJ2-3; V gene: TRBV5-4; D gene: .; clone size: few; CDR3 protein: CASSLERITDTQYF; CDR3 DNA: TGTGCCAGCAGCTTAGAGCGGATCACAGATACGCAGTATTTT
J gene: TRBJ2-7; V gene: TRBV4-2; D gene: .; clone size: .; CDR3 protein: CASSQDGNYEQYF; CDR3 DNA: TGTGCCAGCAGCCAAGACGGAAACTACGAGCAGTACTTC
J gene: TRBJ1-1; V gene: TRBV20-1; D gene: .; clone size: few; CDR3 protein: CSARGVGLEAFF; CDR3 DNA: TGCAGTGCTAGAGGTGTGGGGTTAGAAGCTTTCTTT